The clone carrying this T cell receptor (beta chain) was counted a single time. This sample is part of a study of cytomegalovirus exposure and HLA in healthy donors. Healthy bone marrow donors made up the cohort. The PCR made use of 60 Vbeta and 13 Jbeta primers. Measured with immunoSEQ multiplex PCR; TCRdb has only the in-frame clones, and not every one. The sample lists tens of thousands of clones; around three fifths were seen once. The CDR3 has 16 amino acids. Germline V gives CDR1 SGHRS, CDR2 YFSETQ. V lost 3 bases and J lost 1; bases outside the gene matches: 6. Input material: PBMCs. The chain couples TRBV5-1 to TRBJ2-2; the match to TRBD2 covers 7 bases. The receptor's source is a middle-aged woman in good health and CMV-seropositive. The CDR3 bases are TGCGCCAGCAGCTCCGTTTCGGGGGGGAACACCGGGGAGCTGTTTTTT. It encodes CASSSVSGGNTGELFF.